The 12 T cell receptor beta chains below all came from one sample that was sequenced in a study of metastatic and nonmetastatic thyroid tumors. TCRdb used MiXCR to call clones anew from the PCR reads. The table lists some 41,000 clones, 28% of them singletons. Patients underwent thyroid surgery, and none had received any treatment before it. The sample taken for sequencing was blood. These receptors were collected from a male donor with papillary thyroid cancer or a benign thyroid nodule (not recorded which). Some clones in this sample may be carry-over from other donors' samples.

The chain employs TRBV6-1 and TRBJ2-3; the match to TRBD2 covers 10 bases. V gave up 7 bases and J gave up 7 bases; unmatched junction bases: 14. This CDR3 is 16 amino acids long. CDR1 is MNHNS, CDR2 SASEGT, per germline. The CDR3 reads CASTHGFVAGGYTQYF. The CDR3 DNA sequence: TGTGCCAGCACCCACGGTTTTGTAGCGGGGGGTTATACGCAGTATTTT.

The rearrangement uses TRBV20-1 and TRBJ2-1; 9 bases agree with TRBD2. V lost 3 bases and J lost 0; bases outside the gene matches: 6. Germline assignment: CDR1 DFQATT and CDR2 SNEGSKA (reference sequence). This CDR3 contains 16 residues. Here the CDR3 reads CSASVSGRSSYNEQFF. CDR3 DNA: TGCAGTGCTAGCGTGAGCGGGAGGTCCTCCTACAATGAGCAGTTCTTC.

This clone came up a few times. Here the CDR3 DNA reads TGTGCCAGCAGTTCCGACCGGGACAGCGCCAACAATGAGCAGTTCTTC. Its translation: CASSSDRDSANNEQFF. The chain is built from TRBV6-5 and TRBJ2-1; TRBD1 aligns across 7 bases. J was trimmed by 5 bases and V by 4 bases; bases with no gene match: 11. Germline V lookup: CDR1 MNHEY, CDR2 SVGAGI. The CDR3 runs to 16 residues.

This clone was detected once. This chain connects TRBV18 to TRBJ2-6, with D unclear. In germline, CDR1 is KGHSH, CDR2 LQKENI. V shed 3 bases and J shed 4 bases, with 16 bases lying between them. CDR3 length equals 17 residues. The CDR3 here is CASSPPDGPLGANVLTF. As DNA, the CDR3 is TGTGCCAGCTCACCTCCGGACGGTCCTCTGGGGGCCAACGTCCTGACTTTC. Full variable domain (missing parts from reference TRBV18 and TRBJ2-6): NAGVMQNPRHLVRRRGQEARLRCSPMKGHSHVYWYRQLPEEGLKFMVYLQKENIIDESGMPKERFSAEFPKEGPSILRIQQVVRGDSAAYFCASSPPDGPLGANVLTFGAGSRLTVL.

This clone has ten or more counts. Being one base from a much bigger clone, this may be a read error. The rearrangement joins TRBV25-1 to TRBJ2-3; D perhaps matches TRBD2 (6 bases). Trimming stripped 7 bases from V and 4 bases from J, with 21 bases between. Germline assignment: CDR1 MGHDK and CDR2 SYGVNS. This CDR3 region has 16 residues. Here the CDR3 reads CASTRRVSGPPDTQYF. CDR3 DNA sequence: TGTGCCAGCACCCGACGGGTTAGCGGCCCCCCAGATACGCAGTATTTT.

This rearrangement joins TRBV7-2 to TRBJ2-7, with D perhaps given as TRBD1 or TRBD2 (5 bases each). Deletions cut 1 base from V and 5 bases from J, with 12 bases between. Germline V gives CDR1 SGHTA, CDR2 FQGNSA. This CDR3 has 14 amino acids. CDR3 amino acids: CASSLVSGGNEQYF. CDR3 sequence (DNA): TGTGCCAGCAGCTTAGTTTCTGGGGGTAACGAGCAGTACTTC.

This clone was seen ten or more times. The J gene is TRBJ2-7, the V gene TRBV25-1; D tentatively fits TRBD1 or TRBD2 (5 bases each). Trimming took off 6 bases at V and 1 base at J, with 10 bases between the two ends. CDR3 length: 13 residues. Germline-derived CDR1 and CDR2 are MGHDK and SYGVNS. The CDR3 loop reads CASRMGVSYEQYF. The CDR3 DNA reads as TGTGCCAGCAGAATGGGGGTTTCCTACGAGCAGTACTTC.

At least ten counts were recorded for this clone. The V and J genes are TRBV27 and TRBJ2-1, with a possible D match to TRBD2 (6 bases). The CDR3 is 10 amino acids. V dropped 11 bases and J dropped 12 bases, with 14 bases sitting between them. Germline-derived CDR1 and CDR2 are MNHEY and SMNVEV (reference sequence). This CDR3 is CASGGRGQFF. In DNA form, the CDR3 reads TGTGCCTCTGGGGGGAGAGGGCAGTTCTTC.

This clone has just a few counts. The chain joins TRBV7-9 to TRBJ2-7, with a possible D match to TRBD1 (6 bases). The CDR3 runs 12 residues. Germline CDR1 SEHNR, CDR2 FQNEAQ (reference sequence). The V end lost 4 bases, the J end lost 4 bases, and 8 bases lay between the germline ends. CDR3 sequence reads: CASSWDMYEQYF. The CDR3 DNA sequence: TGTGCCAGCAGCTGGGACATGTACGAGCAGTACTTC. The full variable domain, its missing parts supplied by reference TRBV7-9 and TRBJ2-7, is DTGVSQNPRHKITKRGQNVTFRCDPISEHNRLYWYRQTLGQGPEFLTYFQNEAQLEKSRLLSDRFSAERPKGSFSTLEIQRTEQGDSAMYLCASSWDMYEQYFGPGTRLTVT.

The chain couples TRBV7-2 to TRBJ2-5; 8 bases fit TRBD2. The CDR3 length is 15 residues. Germline values: CDR1 SGHTA, CDR2 FQGNSA. The V segment lost 6 bases and the J segment 5 bases; nucleotides outside the gene matches: 11. CDR3 in amino acids: CASSLQRGSWETQYF. Here the CDR3 DNA reads TGTGCCAGCAGTTTACAGCGGGGGTCGTGGGAGACCCAGTACTTC.

V usage is TRBV3-1 and J usage is TRBJ2-7, with D uncertain. Germline-derived CDR1 and CDR2 are LGHDT and YNNKEL (reference sequence). This CDR3 has 14 amino acids. V was clipped by 7 bases and J by 4 bases, with 17 bases between them. CDR3 region: CASIPERQRYEQYF. The CDR3 coding sequence is TGTGCCAGCATCCCCGAACGGCAGAGGTACGAGCAGTACTTC.

This clone has ten or more counts. The chain couples TRBV20-1 to TRBJ2-3, with 12 bases that match TRBD2. The length of the CDR3 is 14 residues. V was clipped by 7 bases and J by 3 bases; unmatched bases: 5. Germline V CDR1 and CDR2: DFQATT, SNEGSKA (reference sequence). CDR3 sequence: CSGTLAGGTDTQYF. The CDR3 DNA is TGCAGTGGGACACTAGCGGGGGGAACAGATACGCAGTATTTT.